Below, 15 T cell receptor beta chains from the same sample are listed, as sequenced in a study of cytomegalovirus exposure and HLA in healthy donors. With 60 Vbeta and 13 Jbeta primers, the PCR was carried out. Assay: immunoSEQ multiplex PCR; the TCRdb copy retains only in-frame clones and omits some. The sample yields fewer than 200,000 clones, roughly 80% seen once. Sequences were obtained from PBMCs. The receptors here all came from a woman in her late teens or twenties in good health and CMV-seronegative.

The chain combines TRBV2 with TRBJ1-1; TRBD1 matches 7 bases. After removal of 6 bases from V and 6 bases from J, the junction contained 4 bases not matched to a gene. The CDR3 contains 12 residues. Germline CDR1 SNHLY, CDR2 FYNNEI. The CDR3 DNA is TGTGCCAGCAGAGAGACAGGGCCTGAAGCTTTCTTT. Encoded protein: CASRETGPEAFF.

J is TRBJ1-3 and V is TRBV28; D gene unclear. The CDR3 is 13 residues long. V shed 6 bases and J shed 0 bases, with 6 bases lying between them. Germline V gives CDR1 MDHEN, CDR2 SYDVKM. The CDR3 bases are TGTGCCAGCAGGGGAGTCTCTGGAAACACCATATATTTT. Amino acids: CASRGVSGNTIYF.

CDR3 nucleotide sequence: TGTGCCAGCAGCCTCACAGGGGGCGGGGAGCTGTTTTTT. This sequence encodes CASSLTGGGELFF. The chain recombines TRBV13 with TRBJ2-2, with 8 bases that match TRBD1. The CDR3 extends over 13 amino acids. Germline assignment: CDR1 PRHDT and CDR2 FYEKMQ (reference sequence). V was clipped by 5 bases and J by 7 bases; unmatched bases: 3.

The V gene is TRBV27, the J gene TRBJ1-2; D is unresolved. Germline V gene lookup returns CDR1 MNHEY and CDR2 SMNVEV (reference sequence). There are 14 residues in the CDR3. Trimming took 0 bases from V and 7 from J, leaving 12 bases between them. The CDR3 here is CASSLSLGSTGYTF. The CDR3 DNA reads TGTGCCAGCAGTTTATCTCTGGGCTCGACTGGCTACACCTTC.

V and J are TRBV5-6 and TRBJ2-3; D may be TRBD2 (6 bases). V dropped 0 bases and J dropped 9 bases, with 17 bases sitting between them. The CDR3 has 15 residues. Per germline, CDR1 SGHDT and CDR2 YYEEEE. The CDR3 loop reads CASSLGDLASQTQYF. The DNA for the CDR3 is TGTGCCAGCAGCTTGGGGGACCTAGCGAGTCAAACGCAGTATTTT.

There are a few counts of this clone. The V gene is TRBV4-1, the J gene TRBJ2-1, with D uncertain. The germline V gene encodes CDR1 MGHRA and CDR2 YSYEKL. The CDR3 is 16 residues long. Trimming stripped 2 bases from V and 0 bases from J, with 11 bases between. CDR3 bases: TGCGCCAGCAGCCAAATAGACATAGTCTCCTACAATGAGCAGTTCTTC. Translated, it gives CASSQIDIVSYNEQFF.

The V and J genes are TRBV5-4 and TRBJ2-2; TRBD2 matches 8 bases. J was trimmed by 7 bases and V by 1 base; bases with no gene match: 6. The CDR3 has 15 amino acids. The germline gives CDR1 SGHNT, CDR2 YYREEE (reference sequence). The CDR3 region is CASSLSAGAGGELFF. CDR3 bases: TGTGCCAGCAGCTTGTCAGCGGGAGCGGGCGGGGAGCTGTTTTTT. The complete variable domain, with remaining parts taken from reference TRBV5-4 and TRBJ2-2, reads ETGVTQSPTHLIKTRGQQVTLRCSSQSGHNTVSWYQQALGQGPQFIFQYYREEENGRGNFPPRFSGLQFPNYSSELNVNALELDDSALYLCASSLSAGAGGELFFGEGSRLTVL.

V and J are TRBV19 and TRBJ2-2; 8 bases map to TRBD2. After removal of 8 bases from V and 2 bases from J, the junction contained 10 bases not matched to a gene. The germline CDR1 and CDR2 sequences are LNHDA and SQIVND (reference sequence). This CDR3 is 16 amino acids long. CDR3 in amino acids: CASAGWREENTGELFF. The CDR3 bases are TGTGCCAGTGCCGGCTGGCGGGAGGAAAACACCGGGGAGCTGTTTTTT.

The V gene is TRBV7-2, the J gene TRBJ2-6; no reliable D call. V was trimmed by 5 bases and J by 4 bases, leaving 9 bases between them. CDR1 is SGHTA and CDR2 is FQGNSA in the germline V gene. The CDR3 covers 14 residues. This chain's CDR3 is CASSRSSGANVLTF. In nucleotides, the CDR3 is TGTGCCAGCAGCCGGAGCTCAGGGGCCAACGTCCTGACTTTC.

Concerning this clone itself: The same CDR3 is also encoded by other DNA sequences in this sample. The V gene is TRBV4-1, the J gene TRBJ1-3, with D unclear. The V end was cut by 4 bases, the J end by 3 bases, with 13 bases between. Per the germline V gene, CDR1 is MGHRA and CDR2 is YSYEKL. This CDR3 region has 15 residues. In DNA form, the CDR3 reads TGCGCCAGCAGCCCCCCGGGTGGGAGTGGAAACACCATATATTTT. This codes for CASSPPGGSGNTIYF.

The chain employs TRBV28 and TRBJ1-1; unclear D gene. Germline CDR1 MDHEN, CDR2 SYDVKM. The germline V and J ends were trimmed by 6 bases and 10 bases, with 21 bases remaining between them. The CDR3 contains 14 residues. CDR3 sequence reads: CASSPIAGDNGAFF. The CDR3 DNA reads TGTGCCAGCAGCCCGATAGCGGGAGACAATGGAGCTTTCTTT.

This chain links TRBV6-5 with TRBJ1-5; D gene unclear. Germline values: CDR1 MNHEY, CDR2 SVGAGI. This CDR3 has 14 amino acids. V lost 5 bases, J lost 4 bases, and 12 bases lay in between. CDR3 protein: CASSRTASNQPQHF. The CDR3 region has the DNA TGTGCCAGCAGTCGAACAGCTTCAAATCAGCCCCAGCATTTT.

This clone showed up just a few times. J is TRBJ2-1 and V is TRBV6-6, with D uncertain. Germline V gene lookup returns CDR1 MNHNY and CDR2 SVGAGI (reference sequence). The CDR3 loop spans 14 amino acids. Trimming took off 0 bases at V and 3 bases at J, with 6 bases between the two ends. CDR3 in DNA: TGTGCCAGCAGTTACTCCCCCAACTACAATGAGCAGTTCTTC. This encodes CASSYSPNYNEQFF.

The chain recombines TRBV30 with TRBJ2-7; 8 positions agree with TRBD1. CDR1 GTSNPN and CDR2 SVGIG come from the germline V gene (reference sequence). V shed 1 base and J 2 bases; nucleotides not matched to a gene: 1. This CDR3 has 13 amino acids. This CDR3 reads CAWSAGGAYEQYF. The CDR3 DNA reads TGTGCCTGGAGTGCAGGGGGCGCCTACGAGCAGTACTTC.

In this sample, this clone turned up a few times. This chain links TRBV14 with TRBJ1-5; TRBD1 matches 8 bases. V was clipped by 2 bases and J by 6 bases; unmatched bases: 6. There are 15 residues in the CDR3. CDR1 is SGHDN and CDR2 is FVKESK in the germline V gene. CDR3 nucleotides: TGTGCCAGCAGCCAAATCAGGGGGCAGGTTCAGCCCCAGCATTTT. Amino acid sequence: CASSQIRGQVQPQHF.